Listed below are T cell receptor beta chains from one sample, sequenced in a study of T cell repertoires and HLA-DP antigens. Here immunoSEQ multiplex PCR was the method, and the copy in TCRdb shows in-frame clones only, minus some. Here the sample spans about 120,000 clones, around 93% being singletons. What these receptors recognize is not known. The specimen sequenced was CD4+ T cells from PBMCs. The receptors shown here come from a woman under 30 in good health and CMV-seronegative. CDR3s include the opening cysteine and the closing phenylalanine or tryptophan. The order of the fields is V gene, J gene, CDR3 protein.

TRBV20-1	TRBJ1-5	CSARGGGPQHF
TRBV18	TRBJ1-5	CASSPSSDQPQHF
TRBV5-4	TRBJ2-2	CASSSLSGRPGELFF
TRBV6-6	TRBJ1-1	CASSYSKGNTEAFF
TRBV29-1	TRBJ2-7	CSVAKREGGEQYF
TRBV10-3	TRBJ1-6	CAISESPGNSPLHF
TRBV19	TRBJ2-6	CASSDRQGKAGANVLTF
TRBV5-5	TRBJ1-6	CASTASGTGPSSYNSPLHF
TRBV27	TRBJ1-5	CASRRTGEGNQPQHF
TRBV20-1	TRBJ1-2	CSARDGGYTF
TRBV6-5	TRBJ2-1	CASSYSGLAGGHEQFF
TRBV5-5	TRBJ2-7	CASSLSSYEQYF
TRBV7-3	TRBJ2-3	CASSPAGTSTSTQYF
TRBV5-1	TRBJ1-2	CASSLGGTLDGYTF
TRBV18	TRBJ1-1	CASSPLWGGMNTEAFF
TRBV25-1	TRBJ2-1	CASSEAGVNNEQFF
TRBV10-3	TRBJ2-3	CAISEPKDSRAGEDTQYF
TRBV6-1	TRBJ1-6	CASREGQGYSPLHF
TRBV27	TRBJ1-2	CASSSTGGNGYTF
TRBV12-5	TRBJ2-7	CASGLLGWERYEQYF
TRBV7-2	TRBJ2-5	CASSPKETQYF
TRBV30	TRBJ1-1	CAWSTNRIKAFF
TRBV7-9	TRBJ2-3	CASSVQRGASITQYF
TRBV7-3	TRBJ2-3	CASSFRGYTDTQYF
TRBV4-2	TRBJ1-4	CASSQDLLWGEKLFF
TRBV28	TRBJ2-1	CASSLYGNRMYNEQFF
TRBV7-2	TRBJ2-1	CASSSTRDNEQFF
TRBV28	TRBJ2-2	CASSSLARTGELFF
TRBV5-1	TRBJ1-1	CASSSTLPNTEAFF
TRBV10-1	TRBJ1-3	CASCLRAGSGNTIYF
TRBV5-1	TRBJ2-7	CASRSDGVRDNSYEQYF
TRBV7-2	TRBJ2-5	CASSHGGEVEETQYF
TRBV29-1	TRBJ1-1	CSANRGGGGEAFF
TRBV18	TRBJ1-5	CASSPPEGQPQHF
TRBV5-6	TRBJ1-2	CASSLVVTKGTANYGYTF
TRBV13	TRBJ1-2	CASSFSDRPEYGYTF
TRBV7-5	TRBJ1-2	CARTPDDGPSGYGYTF
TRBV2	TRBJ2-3	CASSEKGGAADTQYF
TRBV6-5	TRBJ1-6	CASSFTGFSPLHF
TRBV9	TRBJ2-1	CASSPGLAEYNEQFF
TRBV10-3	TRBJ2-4	CAISDPGGTKNIQYF